The following is a T cell receptor (beta chain) sequence with its context. What it binds is not known. Method: immunoSEQ multiplex PCR; TCRdb's copy keeps in-frame clones and lacks some. The sample consists of about 110,000 clones, around 87% of them appearing once. The record originates from a study of cytomegalovirus exposure and HLA in healthy donors. The study, taken as a whole, reports: Three chains linked to CMV were shown in vitro to be specific for CMV antigens.

The sample consisted of PBMCs. This clonotype was obtained from a woman under 40 in good health and CMV-seropositive.

The CDR3 region has the DNA TGTGCCAGCAGCTATGGGACTAGCGGGAGAGAGCAGTACTTC. Its protein product is CASSYGTSGREQYF. The genes are TRBV7-2 and TRBJ2-7, with 14 nucleotides matching TRBD2. V shed 4 bases and J 7 bases; nucleotides not matched to a gene: 3. The CDR3 has 14 residues. Germline CDR1 SGHTA, CDR2 FQGNSA.